A single sample is the source of the 8 T cell receptor beta chains below, sequenced in a study of blood T cell repertoires in COVID-19. Profiled with immunoSEQ multiplex PCR; TCRdb holds only in-frame clones, not every one. The sample shows roughly 70,000 clones, 76% of them seen only once. The sequenced material came from peripheral blood. These receptors originate from a man between 60 and 70 years old with COVID-19, enrolled during active disease.

The chain combines TRBV7-9 with TRBJ1-3, with a weak D call TRBD1 (5 bases). The CDR3 is 18 residues long. V was shortened by 6 bases and J by 0 bases, with 21 bases between the two germline ends. Germline lookup yields CDR1 SEHNR and CDR2 FQNEAQ (reference sequence). DNA for the CDR3: TGTGCCAGCAGTCACCCCAGTAGACAGTCGAGCTCTGGAAACACCATATATTTT. This gives the protein CASSHPSRQSSSGNTIYF.

V gene TRBV2 combines with J gene TRBJ1-6; D gene unclear. V was pared by 2 bases and J by 15 bases, with 14 bases between. Germline CDR1 reads SNHLY; CDR2 reads FYNNEI. CDR3 length: 13 amino acids. The CDR3 nucleotides read TGTGCCAGCAGTGAACTTATTGCGGCGTTCCTCCACTTT. It codes for CASSELIAAFLHF.

The chain uses TRBV29-1 and TRBJ2-5; D is perhaps TRBD2 (5 bases). The CDR3 covers 12 residues. The V gene's germline CDR1 is SQVTM and CDR2 ANQGSEA. V was clipped by 5 bases and J by 2 bases, with 9 bases between them. The CDR3 coding sequence is TGCAGCGTTCTAGCCGGTCAAGAGACCCAGTACTTC. Its protein is CSVLAGQETQYF.

The V and J genes are TRBV5-1 and TRBJ2-7; 11 bases align to TRBD2. CDR1 and CDR2 from the germline V gene are SGHRS and YFSETQ. CDR3 size: 14 residues. With 4 bases clipped from V and 4 bases from J, the junction kept 4 bases outside the gene matches. This CDR3 is CASSVTSGSYEQYF. CDR3 DNA sequence: TGCGCCAGCAGCGTAACTAGCGGGAGTTACGAGCAGTACTTC.

This clone was observed a handful of times. The genes are TRBV10-3 and TRBJ2-7; TRBD1 might be the D (6 bases). V was cut by 11 bases and J by 6 bases, with 20 bases left in between. CDR1 and CDR2 from the germline V gene are ENHRY and SYGVKD. The CDR3 runs 13 residues. The CDR3 spells CASREDSLGEQYF. As DNA, the CDR3 is TGTGCCTCCCGAGAGGACAGCCTTGGCGAGCAGTACTTC.

The table lists this clone with a few counts. CDR3 loop: CASSEGGGQGWRDIQYF. DNA of the CDR3: TGTGCCAGCAGTGAAGGTGGGGGACAGGGTTGGCGGGACATTCAGTACTTC. The chain combines TRBV2 with TRBJ2-4; 9 bases map to TRBD1. The V segment lost 1 base and the J segment 8 bases; nucleotides outside the gene matches: 12. Germline V lookup: CDR1 SNHLY, CDR2 FYNNEI. The CDR3 contains 17 residues.

This clone was seen a handful of times. The chain couples TRBV7-2 to TRBJ1-3; D uncertain. V was clipped by 3 bases and J by 4 bases, with 13 bases between them. CDR3 length: 15 residues. Germline V lookup: CDR1 SGHTA, CDR2 FQGNSA. The CDR3: CASSFYSGYGNTIYF. As DNA, the CDR3 is TGTGCCAGCAGCTTTTATAGCGGGTACGGAAACACCATATATTTT.

The genes are TRBV19 and TRBJ2-7; D not certain. CDR1 is LNHDA, CDR2 SQIVND, per germline (reference sequence). Trimming took off 3 bases at V and 2 bases at J, with 8 bases between the two ends. The CDR3 length is 13 residues. The CDR3 region has the DNA TGTGCCAGTAGTATCGACTCCGCCTACGAGCAGTACTTC. This sequence encodes CASSIDSAYEQYF.